This TCR beta chain emerged from a study of CD8 T cells in Susac syndrome (dated by TCRdb to between 2019 and 2020). The study in broad terms: Repertoire sequencing was used to test whether CD8+ T cell activation and differentiation in Susac syndrome was antigen driven. Clonality of the CD8+ T cell repertoire was compared between more than 10 healthy donors, about 14 Susac syndrome patients and roughly 16 multiple sclerosis patients. Overall study results and their limits: The study acknowledged that relatively few individuals were included in the TCR sequencing and HLA analysis.

RNA was extracted using the RNeasy kit, and about 0.45 to 1 ug of the RNA was reverse transcribed with random hexamers. TCR beta CDR3 regions were amplified with the immunoSEQ multiplex PCR assay covering 54 Vbeta and 13 Jbeta segments. PCR amplification bias was corrected by using a synthetic template baseline for primer optimization and computational correction. The paper's data handling went like this. Reads were annotated to V, D and J genes according to IMGT and were analyzed with immunoSEQ Analyzer, with only productive sequences retained. Clonality was calculated as one minus the Shannon entropy normalized by log2 of the number of productive unique sequences. For each patient and control, public and private clones were evaluated among the 100 most prevalent clones. A clone was defined as Susac-specific if it was absent from the healthy and MS cohorts, from approximately 980 published viral clones and from other ImmuneACCESS disease sequences. The public reads were reanalyzed by TCRdb: fastp trimming at Q25, MiXCR alignment, in-frame beta chains only. Each CDR3 protein appears once, grouped with its most common genes and DNA. The V and J calls here are based on TCRdb, not the publication. Counted in this sample were 130,000 to 150,000 distinct CDR3 sequences; approximately 95% of them appeared once. Clones ranked in the top ten supply about 0.26% of the sample.

High-throughput TCR beta sequencing profiled peripheral blood CD8+ and CD4+ T cells from healthy donors, Susac syndrome patients and multiple sclerosis patients. Healthy donors were age- and sex-matched controls. Bulk CD8+ and CD4+ T cells were purified by magnetic negative isolation, while CD8+ TEMRA cells were enriched using FACS. Blood was drawn into EDTA tubes, processed within 24 hours, and PBMCs were isolated by density gradient centrifugation. PBMCs destined for TCR sequencing were cryopreserved in liquid nitrogen and later thawed in a 37 °C water bath. The sorted or isolated CD4+, CD8+ and CD8+ TEMRA cells had a purity of 90% or higher. This clonotype has a single count. This receptor's antigen is unknown. The record has no base qualities; no much larger clone is one base away. One read gives only weak evidence. Inclusive of the bounding cysteine and phenylalanine, the CDR3 is 16 residues long. Only the CDR3 part of the read is kept: 48 bases, read in frame from the first base. Relative to germline, V is missing 3 bases and J is missing 1 base, with 7 bases of the junction outside any gene match. The germline V gene provides CDR1 LGHNA and CDR2 YNFKEQ.

This TCR was recovered from a human donor in good health. Specimen: CD8+ T cells from PBMCs. The sequence joins TRBV4-2 to TRBJ2-7; TRBD1 fits 9 bases in the junction. The bases read TGTGCCAGCAGCCACACAGGGGGCGGGAGTTCCTACGAGCAGTACTTC. Its protein is CASSHTGGGSSYEQYF.